This TCR beta chain was identified in a study of blood T cell repertoires in COVID-19. The CDR3 length is 16 residues. Trimming pared 6 bases from V and 3 bases from J, leaving 17 bases between. The germline V gene encodes CDR1 KGHDR and CDR2 SFDVKD. This table comes from immunoSEQ multiplex PCR, and its TCRdb copy is limited to in-frame clones, with some not included. The data show roughly 25,000 clones, about four fifths seen once. The receptor's source is a man aged 45-60 years with COVID-19, enrolled during active disease. Sequenced material: peripheral blood. V and J are TRBV24-1 and TRBJ2-1; tentatively, D is TRBD2 (5 bases). The CDR3 DNA sequence: TGTGCCACCAGTCCTTCCGGAGCGGCTAACTACAATGAGCAGTTCTTC. It yields the protein CATSPSGAANYNEQFF.